This T cell receptor (beta chain) was sequenced in a study of cytotoxic CD8 clonotypes in ibrutinib-treated CLL. Regarding the study as a whole: Whereas clonality rose at ibrutinib response, it declined toward baseline at progression.

Using immunoSEQ multiplex PCR, the repertoire was profiled, and TCRdb retains in-frame clones only, with some absent. The table records about 50,000 clones, more than 55% of them present only once. This clone was seen more than once but under ten times. Antigen: not known. The germline CDR1 and CDR2 sequences are SNHLY and FYNNEI. The V end lost 7 bases, the J end lost 4 bases, and 11 bases lay between the germline ends. The CDR3 has 12 residues. The input for sequencing was PBMCs, taken after 24 months of ibrutinib treatment. J is TRBJ2-7 and V is TRBV2; the D is unclear. This TCR was sampled from a human donor with chronic lymphocytic leukemia. The CDR3 region is CASKKGGYEQYF. CDR3 nucleotide sequence: TGTGCCAGCAAGAAGGGCGGTTACGAGCAGTACTTC. Based on the CDR3 plus reference TRBV2 and TRBJ2-7, the full variable domain is EPEVTQTPSHQVTQMGQEVILRCVPISNHLYFYWYRQILGQKVEFLVSFYNNEISEKSEIFDDQFSVERPDGSNFTLKIRSTKLEDSAMYFCASKKGGYEQYFGPGTRLTVT.